The clone carrying this TCR beta chain was recorded a few times. Its specificity is unknown. Sampling of blood occurred at baseline, cycle 4 day 1, and cycle 7 day 1. The data were taken from a study of OX40 agonist ivuxolimab in advanced cancers. Study in general: Dose-escalation subjects each had hepatocellular carcinoma, melanoma, renal cell or head and neck cancer. Study-wide points: Antigens targeted by the expanded peripheral T cells were not determined. Expanded clones belonging to CD8+ T cells outnumbered, on average, those of CD4+.

Clones were sequenced by immunoSEQ multiplex PCR, and TCRdb holds only the in-frame ones, with some missing. Found here are 75,000 to 90,000 clones, more than 70% of them singletons; the top ten hold 2% to 2.5%. Trimming took 2 bases from V and 2 from J, leaving 10 bases between them. The germline CDR1 and CDR2 sequences are SEHNR and FQNEAQ (reference sequence). The CDR3 runs 15 residues. This TCR came from an adult with an advanced solid tumor such as melanoma, head and neck, liver or kidney cancer. V is TRBV7-9 and J is TRBJ1-5; weak D call: TRBD1 (5 bases). The specimen comprised CD4+ or CD8+ T cells sorted from blood, sampled in a trial of the OX40 agonist ivuxolimab. This chain's CDR3 is CASSLQGSGNQPQHF. In DNA form, the CDR3 reads TGTGCCAGCAGCTTACAGGGATCGGGCAATCAGCCCCAGCATTTT.